The 5 T cell receptor beta chains in this list originate from one sample, sequenced in a study of response to subunit inactivated influenza vaccine. Each CDR3 protein is one row after TCRdb ran MiXCR on the RT-PCR reads. Among about 500,000 distinct CDR3 sequences, approximately 15% were seen once, and the ten largest hold less than 4%. The sequencing used CD4+ T cells sorted from PBMCs, collected 23 months after vaccination. These receptors came from a man between 50 and 75 years old who received an inactivated influenza vaccine.

The V and J genes are TRBV7-7 and TRBJ2-5; 8 positions agree with TRBD1. The ends lost 4 bases at V and 2 bases at J; junction bases unmatched: 6. The CDR3 contains 15 residues. Germline CDR1 and CDR2: SSHAT and FNYEAQ (reference sequence). The CDR3 DNA reads as TGTGCCAGCAGCTCAGGGGGCGCCTTTCAAGAGACCCAGTACTTC. Its translation: CASSSGGAFQETQYF.

The chain recombines TRBV7-9 with TRBJ2-7, with TRBD1 matching over 7 bases. The CDR3 extends over 14 amino acids. After removal of 3 bases from V and 2 bases from J, the junction contained 4 bases not matched to a gene. In germline, CDR1 is SEHNR, CDR2 FQNEAQ (reference sequence). The CDR3 nucleotides read TGTGCCAGCAGCTTGGGACAGAGTACCTACGAGCAGTACTTC. It encodes CASSLGQSTYEQYF.

The table lists this clonotype with a few counts. The chain combines TRBV18 with TRBJ1-5, with D tentatively TRBD1 (6 bases). V lost 5 bases and J 0 bases, leaving 14 bases between the germline ends. Germline-derived CDR1 and CDR2 are KGHSH and LQKENI. The CDR3 loop spans 16 amino acids. The CDR3 DNA reads as TGTGCCAGCTCAACCGGGACAAAGTATAGCAATCAGCCCCAGCATTTT. It encodes CASSTGTKYSNQPQHF.

J is TRBJ2-4 and V is TRBV20-1; TRBD2 aligns across 11 bases. Trimming removed 6 bases from V and 0 bases from J; junction bases left unmatched: 10. In germline, CDR1 is DFQATT, CDR2 SNEGSKA (reference sequence). The CDR3 length is 17 residues. CDR3: CSASPGLAVLAKNIQYF. As DNA, the CDR3 is TGCAGTGCCTCCCCGGGACTAGCGGTTTTAGCCAAAAACATTCAGTACTTC.

The chain is built from TRBV11-2 and TRBJ2-3; D is ambiguous. The CDR3 runs to 13 residues. The germline V and J ends were trimmed by 3 bases and 4 bases, with 8 bases remaining between them. Per germline, CDR1 SGHAT and CDR2 FQNNGV. For the CDR3, the DNA is TGTGCCAGCAGCTTTTACGCGGCAGATACGCAGTATTTT. Encoded protein: CASSFYAADTQYF.